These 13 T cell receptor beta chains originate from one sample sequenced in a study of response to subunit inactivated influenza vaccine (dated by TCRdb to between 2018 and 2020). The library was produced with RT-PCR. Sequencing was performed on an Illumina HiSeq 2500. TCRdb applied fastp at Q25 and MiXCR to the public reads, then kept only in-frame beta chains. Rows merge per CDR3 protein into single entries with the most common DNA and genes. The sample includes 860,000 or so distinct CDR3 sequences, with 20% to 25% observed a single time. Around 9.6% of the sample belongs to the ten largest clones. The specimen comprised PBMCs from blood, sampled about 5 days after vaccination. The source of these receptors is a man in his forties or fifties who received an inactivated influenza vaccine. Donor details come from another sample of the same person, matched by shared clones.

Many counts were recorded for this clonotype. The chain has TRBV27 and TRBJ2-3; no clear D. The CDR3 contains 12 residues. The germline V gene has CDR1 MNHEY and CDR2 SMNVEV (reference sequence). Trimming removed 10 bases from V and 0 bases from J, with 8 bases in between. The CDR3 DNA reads TGTGCCACTTACGCTAGCACAGATACGCAGTATTTT. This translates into CATYASTDTQYF.

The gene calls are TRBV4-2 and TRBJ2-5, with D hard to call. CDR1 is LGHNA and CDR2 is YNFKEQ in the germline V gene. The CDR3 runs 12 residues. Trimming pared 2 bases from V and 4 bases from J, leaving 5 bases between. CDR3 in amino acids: CASSQLGETQYF. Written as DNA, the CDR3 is TGTGCCAGCAGCCAACTGGGAGAGACCCAGTACTTC.

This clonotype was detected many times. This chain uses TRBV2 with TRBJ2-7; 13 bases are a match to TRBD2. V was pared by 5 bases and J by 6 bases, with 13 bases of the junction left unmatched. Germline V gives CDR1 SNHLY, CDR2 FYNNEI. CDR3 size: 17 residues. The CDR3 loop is CASSFDSGLAGEGEQYF. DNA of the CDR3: TGTGCCAGCAGTTTTGACAGCGGACTAGCGGGAGAGGGCGAGCAGTACTTC.

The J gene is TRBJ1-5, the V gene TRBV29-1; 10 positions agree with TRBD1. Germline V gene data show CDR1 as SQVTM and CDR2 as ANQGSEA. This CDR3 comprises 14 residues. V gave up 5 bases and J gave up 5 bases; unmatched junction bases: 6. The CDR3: CSVSGQGVDQPQHF. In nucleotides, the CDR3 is TGCAGCGTTTCCGGACAGGGGGTGGATCAGCCCCAGCATTTT.

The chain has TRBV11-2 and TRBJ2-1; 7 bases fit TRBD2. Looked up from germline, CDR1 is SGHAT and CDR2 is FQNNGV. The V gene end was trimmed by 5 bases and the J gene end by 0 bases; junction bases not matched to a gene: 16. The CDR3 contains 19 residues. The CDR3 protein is CASSNYPLRGVSSYNEQFF. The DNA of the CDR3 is TGTGCCAGCAGCAATTACCCCCTCCGGGGGGTTAGCTCCTACAATGAGCAGTTCTTC.

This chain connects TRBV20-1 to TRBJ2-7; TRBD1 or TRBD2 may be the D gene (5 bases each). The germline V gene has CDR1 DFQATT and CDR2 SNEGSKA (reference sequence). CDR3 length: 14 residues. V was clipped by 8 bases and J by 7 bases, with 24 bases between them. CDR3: CSLKGDRRGREQYF. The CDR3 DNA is TGCAGTCTAAAAGGGGACCGCCGGGGTAGGGAGCAGTACTTC.

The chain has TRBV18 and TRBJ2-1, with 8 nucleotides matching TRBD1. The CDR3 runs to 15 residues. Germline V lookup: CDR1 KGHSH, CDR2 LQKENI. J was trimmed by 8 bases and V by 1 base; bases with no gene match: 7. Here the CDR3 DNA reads TGTGCCAGCTCACCACTTCAGGGGGCGTTCTATGAGCAGTTCTTC. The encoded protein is CASSPLQGAFYEQFF.

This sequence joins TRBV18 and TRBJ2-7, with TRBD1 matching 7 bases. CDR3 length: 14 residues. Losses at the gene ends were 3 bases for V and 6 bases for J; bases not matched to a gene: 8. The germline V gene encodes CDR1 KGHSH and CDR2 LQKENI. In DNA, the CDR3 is TGTGCCAGCTCACCGGGAGTGACAGGGACCGAGCAGTACTTC. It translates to CASSPGVTGTEQYF. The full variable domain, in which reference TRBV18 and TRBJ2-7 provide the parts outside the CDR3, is NAGVMQNPRHLVRRRGQEARLRCSPMKGHSHVYWYRQLPEEGLKFMVYLQKENIIDESGMPKERFSAEFPKEGPSILRIQQVVRGDSAAYFCASSPGVTGTEQYFGPGTRLTVT.

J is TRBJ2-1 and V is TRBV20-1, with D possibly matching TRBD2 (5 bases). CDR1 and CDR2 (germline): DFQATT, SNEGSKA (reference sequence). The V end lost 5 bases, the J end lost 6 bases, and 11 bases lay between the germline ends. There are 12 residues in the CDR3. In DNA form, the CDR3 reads TGCAGTGCTGGAGGAAAAGGCAATGAGCAGTTCTTC. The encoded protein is CSAGGKGNEQFF.

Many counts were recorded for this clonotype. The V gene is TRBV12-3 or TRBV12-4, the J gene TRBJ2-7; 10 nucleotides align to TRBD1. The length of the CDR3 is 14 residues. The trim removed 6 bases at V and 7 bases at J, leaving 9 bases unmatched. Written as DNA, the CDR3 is TGTGCCAGCAGCCCCCGACAGGGGGCGAGTGAGCAGTACTTC. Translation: CASSPRQGASEQYF.

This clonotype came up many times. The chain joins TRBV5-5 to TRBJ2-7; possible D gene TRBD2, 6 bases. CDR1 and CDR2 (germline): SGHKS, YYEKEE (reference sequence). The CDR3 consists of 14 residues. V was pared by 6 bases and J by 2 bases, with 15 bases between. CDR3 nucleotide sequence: TGTGCCAGCACCACAAGGCTAGCGACCTACGAGCAGTACTTC. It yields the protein CASTTRLATYEQYF.

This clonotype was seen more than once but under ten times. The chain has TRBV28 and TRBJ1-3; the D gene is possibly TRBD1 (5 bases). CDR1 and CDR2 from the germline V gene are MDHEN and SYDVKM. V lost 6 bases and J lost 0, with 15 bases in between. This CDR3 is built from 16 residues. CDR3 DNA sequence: TGTGCCAGCAGCCCCGGGGGTGTTAGCTCTGGAAACACCATATATTTT. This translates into CASSPGGVSSGNTIYF.

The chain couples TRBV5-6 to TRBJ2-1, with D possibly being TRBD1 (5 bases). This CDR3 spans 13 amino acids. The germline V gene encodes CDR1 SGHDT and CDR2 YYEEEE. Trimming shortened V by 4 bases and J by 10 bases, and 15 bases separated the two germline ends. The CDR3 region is CASSNGHFGEQFF. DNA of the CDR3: TGTGCCAGCAGCAATGGACATTTCGGGGAGCAGTTCTTC.